This TCR beta chain was identified in a study of Graves' ophthalmopathy and Graves' hyperthyroidism. This clonotype came up a few times. Antigen unknown. Unmatched junction bases numbered 8, after V lost 4 bases and J lost 7 bases. The CDR3 runs to 15 residues. CDR1 is LNHDA and CDR2 is SQIVND in the germline V gene (reference sequence). Amplification targeted the TCR beta CDR3 regions, with RNA transcripts as the source material. RT-PCR with HTBI primers came first, then second-round multiplex PCR. TCRdb re-analysed the multiplex PCR reads in MiXCR, keeping a single row per CDR3 protein. The profile shows some 1.1 million distinct CDR3 sequences, about two fifths of them singletons. Pregnant or lactating patients and those with other autoimmune diseases or uncontrolled infections were excluded. Study-level results: A classifier, a 13-signature model, separated ophthalmopathy from stable hyperthyroidism with 87.88% sensitivity and 65% to 83% specificity.

This chain joins TRBV19 and TRBJ2-2, with 8 positions matching TRBD1. The receptor comes from an adult man with Graves' hyperthyroidism. The sequencing input was peripheral blood or thyroid tissue (not recorded which). This CDR3 reads CASSTPTGVFGELFF. The CDR3 nucleotides are TGTGCCAGTAGTACTCCGACAGGGGTATTCGGGGAGCTGTTTTTT.